Listed here is a single T cell receptor beta chain. The same CDR3 is also encoded by other DNA sequences in this sample. Only in-frame clones appear in the TCRdb table, and some are missing; sequencing was by immunoSEQ multiplex PCR. The table lists approximately 470,000 clones, roughly nine tenths of them singletons, with 0.7% in the top ten. V lost 0 bases and J lost 2; bases outside the gene matches: 3. CDR1 SGDLS and CDR2 YYNGEE come from the germline V gene. There are 16 residues in the CDR3. The data are from a study of blood T cell repertoires in COVID-19. About the study: The United States, Italy and Spain provided the acute and convalescent COVID-19 samples. T cells, B-cell-depleted T cells, or PBMCs provided the cDNA or gDNA that served as material.

Those who participated ranged in age from about 18 to 89 years and resided in approximately 23 US areas. Cohorts were based on clinical histories the participants reported. This clonotype was sampled from a woman younger than 30 who had recovered from COVID-19. This chain uses TRBV9 with TRBJ1-3; 9 bases fit TRBD1. Input material: PBMCs or T cells enriched from blood (not recorded which). CDR3 amino acids: CASSVERTGAGNTIYF. CDR3 DNA sequence: TGTGCCAGCAGCGTAGAGCGGACAGGGGCTGGAAACACCATATATTTT.